Listed below are T cell receptor beta chains from one sample, sequenced in a study of blood T cell repertoires in COVID-19. Sequenced by immunoSEQ multiplex PCR; TCRdb stores in-frame clones only, minus some. The data contain 180,000 or so clones, 70% to 85% of them singletons. What was sequenced was peripheral blood. Every receptor here comes from a woman aged 80 or over with acute or convalescent COVID-19. The CDR3 runs from the conserved cysteine through the conserved F or W. The D gene is left open where the match is weak. A clone size is listed for some rows: how often the clone was seen (once, few, many), or a class if it is expanded.

. once TRBJ1-3 TRBV13 CASSLRGPGNTIYF TGTGCCAGCAGCTTACGCGGTCCTGGAAACACCATATATTTT
TRBD1 . TRBJ1-6 TRBV3-1/TRBV3-2 CASSQRDSHNSPLHF TGTGCCAGCAGCCAAAGGGACAGCCATAATTCACCCCTCCACTTT
. few TRBJ2-2 TRBV4-3 CASSQDTDGTGELFF TGCGCCAGCAGCCAGGACACTGACGGCACCGGGGAGCTGTTTTTT
. . TRBJ2-7 TRBV5-1 CASSLVGFSYEQYF TGCGCCAGCAGCTTGGTCGGTTTCTCCTACGAGCAGTACTTC
TRBD1 few TRBJ1-1 TRBV5-1 CASSSGRQGSTEAFF TGCGCCAGCAGCAGTGGGAGACAGGGGAGCACTGAAGCTTTCTTT
. . TRBJ2-1 TRBV7-6 CASSLSRANNEQFF TGTGCCAGCAGCTTAAGCAGGGCCAACAATGAGCAGTTCTTC
. once TRBJ1-6 TRBV7-2 CASSLSGGNSPLHF TGTGCCAGCAGCTTATCGGGGGGAAATTCACCCCTCCACTTT
. . TRBJ1-4 TRBV5-6 CASSSLRGGRDEKLFF TGTGCCAGCAGCTCCCTGCGGGGGGGGCGGGACGAAAAACTGTTTTTT
. . TRBJ2-7 TRBV21-1 CASSKGGGTASYEQYF TGTGCCAGCAGCAAAGGTGGCGGGACCGCTTCCTACGAGCAGTACTTC
TRBD2 . TRBJ2-3 TRBV5-1 CASSLRLGTRGNVDTQYF TGCGCCAGCAGCCTGCGGCTGGGGACTAGAGGGAACGTAGATACGCAGTATTTT
. once TRBJ1-6 TRBV12-3/TRBV12-4 CASSLTYNSPLHF TGTGCCAGCAGTTTAACTTATAATTCACCCCTCCACTTT
TRBD2 . TRBJ2-3 TRBV7-2 CASSLVSGSTDTQYF TGTGCCAGCAGCTTAGTTAGCGGGAGCACAGATACGCAGTATTTT
. few TRBJ2-7 TRBV9 CASSGAEQYF TGTGCCAGCAGCGGAGCCGAGCAGTACTTC
TRBD2 . TRBJ2-5 TRBV9 CASSVRAGGPRAPETQYF TGTGCCAGCAGCGTAAGAGCGGGGGGGCCCAGGGCCCCAGAGACCCAGTACTTC
. . TRBJ1-2 TRBV18 CASSPSTGANYGYTF TGTGCCAGCTCACCTTCGACAGGAGCTAACTATGGCTACACCTTC
. . TRBJ1-1 TRBV5-4 CASSLTGTNTEAFF TGTGCCAGCAGCTTGACAGGGACGAACACTGAAGCTTTCTTT
TRBD1 . TRBJ1-1 TRBV11-2 CASSLTGDGAFF TGTGCCAGCAGCTTAACAGGGGATGGAGCTTTCTTT
TRBD2 . TRBJ2-3 TRBV5-4 CASSEGSGGRTSTDTQYF TGTGCCAGCAGCGAAGGGAGCGGGGGGCGGACTAGCACAGATACGCAGTATTTT
TRBD1 . TRBJ2-7 TRBV19 CASSPRTGEYEQYF TGTGCCAGTAGTCCCCGGACAGGGGAGTACGAGCAGTACTTC
TRBD1 . TRBJ1-5 TRBV2 CASSARTGINQPQHF TGTGCCAGCAGCGCCAGGACAGGGATAAATCAGCCCCAGCATTTT
TRBD1 . TRBJ2-1 TRBV11-3 CASKDREGNEQFF TGTGCCAGCAAGGACAGGGAAGGGAATGAGCAGTTCTTC
. . TRBJ1-2 TRBV7-2 CASSLETTRGDGYTF TGTGCCAGCAGCTTAGAAACCACCAGGGGAGATGGCTACACCTTC
. once TRBJ1-5 TRBV27 CASKKVTATQPQHF TGTGCCAGCAAAAAAGTGACAGCTACTCAGCCCCAGCATTTT
TRBD1 . TRBJ1-5 TRBV19 CASSPRDSPLGQPQHF TGTGCCAGTAGTCCCCGGGACAGCCCGTTGGGGCAGCCCCAGCATTTT
. . TRBJ1-2 TRBV2 CASSEASERGYTF TGTGCCAGCAGTGAAGCCAGCGAACGTGGCTACACCTTC
. . TRBJ1-5 TRBV29-1 CSAADRFGQPQHF TGCAGCGCCGCAGACAGGTTTGGACAGCCCCAGCATTTT
. . TRBJ1-5 TRBV19 CASSIFRGNQPQHF TGTGCCAGTAGTATATTCCGGGGCAATCAGCCCCAGCATTTT
. . TRBJ2-7 TRBV9 CASADGSGNEQYF TGTGCCAGTGCTGATGGCTCCGGGAACGAGCAGTACTTC
TRBD1 . TRBJ2-5 TRBV7-2 CASSYNGQGSETQYF TGTGCCAGCAGCTACAACGGACAGGGCAGTGAGACCCAGTACTTC
. . TRBJ2-5 TRBV9 CASSVGYIGVGETQYF TGTGCCAGCAGCGTAGGGTATATCGGGGTCGGAGAGACCCAGTACTTC
. few TRBJ1-2 TRBV11-2 CASSPPIDRIYGYTF TGTGCCAGCAGCCCACCAATCGACAGGATATATGGCTACACCTTC
TRBD1 . TRBJ2-7 TRBV5-1 CASSALTGDYEQYF TGCGCCAGCAGCGCCTTGACAGGGGACTACGAGCAGTACTTC
TRBD2 . TRBJ2-7 TRBV20-1 CSASSASGLSYEQYF TGCAGTGCTAGTAGTGCTAGCGGACTCTCCTACGAGCAGTACTTC
TRBD1 . TRBJ1-2 TRBV7-8 CASSLGLGQDYGYTF TGTGCCAGCAGCTTAGGCCTGGGACAGGACTATGGCTACACCTTC
TRBD2 . TRBJ2-3 TRBV7-2 CASSPLFSNGGRTDTQYF TGTGCCAGCAGCCCACTTTTTTCCAACGGCGGGAGAACAGATACGCAGTATTTT
. . TRBJ2-7 TRBV7-2 CASSFTPEHYEQYF TGTGCCAGCAGCTTTACCCCAGAACACTACGAGCAGTACTTC
. . TRBJ2-1 TRBV4-1 CASSPGDLPYNEQFF TGCGCCAGCAGCCCCGGAGACTTACCCTACAATGAGCAGTTCTTC
TRBD2 . TRBJ2-1 TRBV6-5 CASSFGLDNEQFF TGTGCCAGCAGTTTCGGACTAGACAATGAGCAGTTCTTC
TRBD2 . TRBJ2-1 TRBV9 CASSAQPSGGANEQFF TGTGCCAGCAGCGCGCAGCCTAGCGGGGGGGCAAATGAGCAGTTCTTC
. . TRBJ2-2 TRBV27 CASSRNNLGQNTGELFF TGTGCCAGCAGTAGGAATAATCTGGGACAGAACACCGGGGAGCTGTTTTTT
TRBD2 . TRBJ2-3 TRBV6-2/TRBV6-3 CASSGSGGGTDTQYF TGTGCCAGCAGTGGAAGCGGGGGGGGCACAGATACGCAGTATTTT
. once TRBJ2-2 TRBV5-1 CASSLAPLQGANTGELFF TGCGCCAGCAGCTTGGCGCCCCTACAGGGCGCGAACACCGGGGAGCTGTTTTTT
. once TRBJ2-2 TRBV18 CASSITGRGTGELFF TGTGCCAGCTCAATAACAGGGAGAGGCACCGGGGAGCTGTTTTTT
TRBD2 . TRBJ2-1 TRBV4-1 CASSQGGSGGSYNEQFF TGCGCCAGCAGCCAAGGAGGGTCGGGGGGCTCCTACAATGAGCAGTTCTTC
. few TRBJ1-1 TRBV19 CASSIVGEATEAFF TGTGCCAGTAGTATAGTCGGGGAAGCGACTGAAGCTTTCTTT